This entry lists 17 T cell receptor beta chains sequenced from one sample in a study of T cell responses to AZD1222 COVID-19 vaccine. The repertoire was sequenced with immunoSEQ multiplex PCR; TCRdb's copy has only in-frame clones and lacks some. The data contain tens of thousands of clones, approximately 90% of them singletons. The sample in question was peripheral blood, obtained on day 0 of AZD1222 vaccination. These receptors were obtained from an adult in good health.

The gene calls are TRBV6-5 and TRBJ1-3; D is uncertain. Germline CDR1 reads MNHEY; CDR2 reads SVGAGI. V was clipped by 8 bases and J by 0 bases, with 11 bases between them. This CDR3 spans 14 amino acids. CDR3 in DNA: TGTGCCAGCGTAACACGCTTCTCTGGAAACACCATATATTTT. Its translation is CASVTRFSGNTIYF.

The V and J genes are TRBV28 and TRBJ2-7; 11 nucleotides match TRBD1. V gave up 2 bases and J gave up 9 bases; unmatched junction bases: 6. The CDR3 spans 14 residues. Per germline, CDR1 MDHEN and CDR2 SYDVKM. CDR3 nucleotide sequence: TGTGCCAGCAGTTTAGGGGGGGACAGGGGGTGGCAGTACTTC. Its translation: CASSLGGDRGWQYF.

The V gene is TRBV11-2, the J gene TRBJ1-1; D uncertain. The germline V and J ends were trimmed by 0 bases and 2 bases, with 4 bases remaining between them. Germline V gene data show CDR1 as SGHAT and CDR2 as FQNNGV. CDR3 size: 13 residues. CDR3 sequence reads: CASSLELNTEAFF. In DNA, the CDR3 is TGTGCCAGCAGCTTAGAGCTTAACACTGAAGCTTTCTTT.

The V and J genes are TRBV2 and TRBJ2-7, with D unresolved. There are 13 residues in the CDR3. Germline CDR1 reads SNHLY; CDR2 reads FYNNEI. The V gene lost 2 bases and the J gene lost 1 base, with 6 bases spanning the gap. CDR3 nucleotides: TGTGCCAGCAGTGAACAGGAGTCCTACGAGCAGTACTTC. Protein product: CASSEQESYEQYF.

The chain carries TRBV21-1 and TRBJ2-1; no DNA check was done on the table's D call, TRBD2. TRBV21-1 is recorded as a pseudogene. This CDR3 is 16 amino acids long. The CDR3 bases are TGTGCCAGCAGCGGACGCCCCCGACTAGCGGGGAATGAGCAGTTCTTC. Amino acid sequence: CASSGRPRLAGNEQFF.

DNA of the CDR3: TGTGCCACCAGTGACCCGGGACAGTATCAGCCCCAGCATTTT. Translated, it gives CATSDPGQYQPQHF. This chain connects TRBV24-1 to TRBJ1-5; TRBD1 aligns across 7 bases. CDR1 KGHDR and CDR2 SFDVKD come from the germline V gene. Trimming cost V 4 bases and J 5 bases; bases outside gene matches: 4. CDR3 length equals 14 residues.

The chain has TRBV7-2 and TRBJ1-3, with D unresolved. The germline CDR1 and CDR2 sequences are SGHTA and FQGNSA. The V gene lost 0 bases and the J gene lost 3 bases, with 9 bases spanning the gap. The CDR3 covers 15 residues. This chain's CDR3 is CASSLALGYGNTIYF. The CDR3 DNA follows: TGTGCCAGCAGCTTAGCGCTAGGGTATGGAAACACCATATATTTT.

On this clone itself: Other DNA sequences in the sample encode the same CDR3. The rearrangement uses TRBV6-5 and TRBJ1-1; D unclear. CDR3 length: 13 amino acids. Germline loops: CDR1 MNHEY, CDR2 SVGAGI. The ends were cut back, 0 bases at V and 5 bases at J, with 7 bases in the middle. CDR3 sequence: CASSYSWGTEAFF. The CDR3 DNA follows: TGTGCCAGCAGTTACTCCTGGGGAACTGAAGCTTTCTTT.

This rearrangement joins TRBV13 to TRBJ1-6, with D perhaps matching TRBD1 (5 bases). V lost 5 bases to trimming and J lost 7 bases, with 12 bases between them. The CDR3 has 14 amino acids. Germline lookup yields CDR1 PRHDT and CDR2 FYEKMQ (reference sequence). The DNA for the CDR3 is TGTGCCAGCAGCGACAGTGGGCGGAATTCACCCCTCCACTTT. Translating it yields CASSDSGRNSPLHF.

The chain uses TRBV10-3 and TRBJ1-1; 10 bases agree with TRBD1. The CDR3 contains 14 residues. V was clipped by 8 bases and J by 4 bases; unmatched bases: 7. Germline V gives CDR1 ENHRY, CDR2 SYGVKD. CDR3 nucleotides: TGTGCCATCGGATCCGGGACAGGGGCCACTGAAGCTTTCTTT. Amino acid sequence: CAIGSGTGATEAFF.

CDR3 sequence: CGGQDHEQYF. CDR3 sequence (DNA): TGCGGGGGACAGGACCACGAGCAGTACTTC. J is TRBJ2-7 and V is TRBV20-1, with TRBD1 identical over 8 bases. The CDR3 spans 10 residues. Germline V gene lookup returns CDR1 DFQATT and CDR2 SNEGSKA (reference sequence).

The chain employs TRBV9 and TRBJ2-7; 10 nucleotides line up with TRBD1. V was pared by 4 bases and J by 7 bases, with 8 bases of the junction left unmatched. In germline, CDR1 is SGDLS, CDR2 YYNGEE. CDR3 length: 14 residues. The CDR3: CASSTGTGAREQYF. As DNA, the CDR3 is TGTGCCAGCAGCACCGGGACAGGGGCTAGAGAGCAGTACTTC.

This chain uses TRBV12-3 or TRBV12-4 with TRBJ1-4, with D possibly TRBD1 on 5 matching bases. The ends were cut back, 4 bases at V and 6 bases at J, with 9 bases in the middle. This CDR3 comprises 13 residues. CDR3 residues: CASSWRDDEKLFF. CDR3 nucleotides: TGTGCCAGCAGTTGGAGGGACGATGAAAAACTGTTTTTT.

The chain links TRBV7-9 to TRBJ1-3, with no clear D. Germline loops: CDR1 SEHNR, CDR2 FQNEAQ (reference sequence). Trimming removed 4 bases from V and 0 bases from J, with 16 bases in between. The CDR3 sequence is 17 residues long. The CDR3 region has the DNA TGTGCCAGCAGCTCTAGGGTCAGGAGTGCCTCTGGAAACACCATATATTTT. It yields the protein CASSSRVRSASGNTIYF.

The chain combines TRBV27 with TRBJ2-1; 9 positions match TRBD2. J gave up 5 bases and V 2 bases, and 1 base lay outside the gene matches. This CDR3 has 14 residues. Germline assignment: CDR1 MNHEY and CDR2 SMNVEV (reference sequence). CDR3 region: CASSLGLAHNEQFF. The CDR3 bases are TGTGCCAGCAGTTTAGGACTAGCGCACAATGAGCAGTTCTTC.

CDR3 bases: TGTGCCAGCAGCTTAGTCGTCGTTCAGCCCCAGCATTTT. It specifies CASSLVVVQPQHF. V gene TRBV7-8 combines with J gene TRBJ1-5; D unclear. The CDR3 sequence is 13 residues long. The ends were cut back, 1 base at V and 6 bases at J, with 7 bases in the middle. Germline V gene data show CDR1 as SGHVS and CDR2 as FQNEAQ.

The CDR3 sequence is CASRTGGSRGEQFF. As DNA, the CDR3 is TGTGCCAGTAGGACCGGGGGGAGTAGGGGTGAGCAGTTCTTC. The chain recombines TRBV19 with TRBJ2-1, with 7 nucleotides matching TRBD2. The V gene end was trimmed by 6 bases and the J gene end by 9 bases; junction bases not matched to a gene: 11. This CDR3 region has 14 residues. Germline lookup yields CDR1 LNHDA and CDR2 SQIVND (reference sequence).